The clone carrying this T cell receptor beta chain has more than one count but fewer than ten. Its matching antigen is unknown. A junction end diverges from the germline sequence, so it may reflect a read error. This specimen belongs to a study of cytomegalovirus exposure and HLA in healthy donors. Overall study: Earlier work reported 117 million unique TCR beta sequences from about 170 million T cells. Findings of the study overall: In a later analysis, at a false discovery rate of 0.05, fewer than 20,000 TCR beta sequences matched HLA alleles. A few chains tied to CMV proved CMV antigen-specific in vitro.

Germline assignment: CDR1 SEHNR and CDR2 FQNEAQ (reference sequence). The CDR3 totals 16 residues. The PCR used 60 Vbeta and 13 Jbeta primers. The assay was immunoSEQ multiplex PCR, and TCRdb's table has in-frame clones only and misses some. The data contain about 130,000 clones, about 85% of them singletons. Sequencing input: PBMCs. J is TRBJ2-2 and V is TRBV7-9, with D perhaps matching TRBD2 (5 bases). This receptor was identified in a man younger than 30 in good health and CMV-seropositive. The CDR3 loop reads CSSSSLRAGNTGELFF. The CDR3 DNA reads as TGTTCCAGCAGCTCCCTTCGGGCGGGCAACACCGGGGAGCTGTTTTTT.